The 21 T cell receptor beta chains below all came from one sample that was sequenced in a study of patients and donors after allogeneic stem cell transplantation. TCRdb re-called the RT-PCR reads with MiXCR, one entry per CDR3 protein. The table records around 150,000 distinct CDR3 sequences, about 30% of them present only once. Sequencing input: blood, either unsorted or a sorted T cell fraction (not recorded which). These receptors were collected from a human donor who was either an allogeneic HSCT recipient or a stem cell or donor lymphocyte infusion donor (not recorded which). It is not recorded whose cells these are; they may come from a transplant donor.

A few counts support this clonotype. The chain combines TRBV14 with TRBJ2-5; 8 positions match TRBD2. This CDR3 comprises 16 residues. Germline values: CDR1 SGHDN, CDR2 FVKESK. V trimming: 4 bases; J trimming: 5 bases; junction bases outside the gene matches: 12. The CDR3 DNA follows: TGTGCCAGCAGCCTACCAGGGCGGGAGGCCAGGGAGACCCAGTACTTC. As protein: CASSLPGREARETQYF.

This chain links TRBV18 with TRBJ2-2; D may be TRBD2 (6 bases). Germline-derived CDR1 and CDR2 are KGHSH and LQKENI. This CDR3 spans 13 amino acids. Trimming pared 6 bases from V and 6 bases from J, leaving 11 bases between. DNA of the CDR3: TGTGCCAGCTCTCGACTAGTCTCCGGGGAGCTGTTTTTT. It specifies CASSRLVSGELFF.

In its sample, this clonotype was seen a few times. V usage is TRBV5-5 and J usage is TRBJ1-4; D is ambiguous. Germline CDR1 and CDR2: SGHKS and YYEKEE (reference sequence). V was cut by 3 bases and J by 8 bases, with 8 bases left in between. The CDR3 sequence is 12 residues long. CDR3 loop: CASSSQQEKLFF. Written as DNA, the CDR3 is TGTGCCAGCAGCTCCCAACAGGAAAAACTGTTTTTT.

This clonotype occurred a few times. This sequence joins TRBV12-3 or TRBV12-4 and TRBJ1-2; D may be TRBD1 (6 bases). The CDR3 has 13 amino acids. With 5 bases removed from V and 8 bases from J, the gap between germline ends came to 15 bases. The CDR3 region has the DNA TGTGCCAGCAGTGTCAGGTCAGGGGACGGCTACACCTTC. Translated, it gives CASSVRSGDGYTF.

The V call is TRBV30, the J call TRBJ1-5; 8 nucleotides agree with TRBD1. V was pared by 3 bases and J by 5 bases, with 3 bases of the junction left unmatched. This CDR3 region has 13 residues. The germline gives CDR1 GTSNPN, CDR2 SVGIG (reference sequence). The CDR3 DNA sequence: TGTGCCTGGAGGGCAGGGGGCGATCAGCCCCAGCATTTT. It is translated as CAWRAGGDQPQHF.

This clonotype was seen only once. The rearrangement links TRBV7-2 to TRBJ2-4, with D tentatively TRBD1 (5 bases). Germline CDR1 SGHTA, CDR2 FQGNSA. The V end lost 3 bases, the J end lost 7 bases, and 13 bases lay between the germline ends. This CDR3 has 14 residues. The chain's CDR3 is CASSFMTATNIQYF. CDR3 nucleotides: TGTGCCAGCAGCTTTATGACAGCGACGAACATTCAGTACTTC.

The rearrangement links TRBV7-6 to TRBJ2-5; 8 bases are a match to TRBD1. The germline V gene has CDR1 SGHVS and CDR2 FNYEAQ. V lost 2 bases, J lost 5 bases, and 7 bases stayed unmatched. The CDR3 is 15 residues long. This CDR3 is CASSLIAGGAETQYF. The CDR3, as DNA: TGTGCCAGCAGCTTAATCGCAGGGGGCGCGGAGACCCAGTACTTC.

The chain couples TRBV7-9 to TRBJ1-6; 7 bases are shared with TRBD1. Germline V gene data show CDR1 as SEHNR and CDR2 as FQNEAQ (reference sequence). CDR3 length: 15 amino acids. The trim removed 6 bases at V and 7 bases at J, leaving 9 bases unmatched. The CDR3 DNA reads as TGTGCCAGCAGTCTCCGGGACAGCGACAATTCACCCCTCCACTTT. Its protein is CASSLRDSDNSPLHF. Together with reference TRBV7-9 and TRBJ1-6, the CDR3 gives the full variable domain: DTGVSQNPRHKITKRGQNVTFRCDPISEHNRLYWYRQTLGQGPEFLTYFQNEAQLEKSRLLSDRFSAERPKGSFSTLEIQRTEQGDSAMYLCASSLRDSDNSPLHFGNGTRLTVT.

This rearrangement joins TRBV20-1 to TRBJ2-1; 13 bases agree with TRBD2. This CDR3 is built from 17 residues. The germline CDR1 and CDR2 sequences are DFQATT and SNEGSKA (reference sequence). V shed 7 bases, J shed 9 bases, and the junction held 18 bases outside the gene matches. This CDR3 is CSVHWEPGLAGVGEQFF. CDR3 nucleotides: TGCAGTGTTCACTGGGAGCCCGGACTAGCGGGAGTTGGTGAGCAGTTCTTC.

This clonotype was counted a few times. CDR3 protein: CASSPSGVSDTQYF. The CDR3 DNA reads TGTGCCAGCAGTCCCTCGGGGGTCTCAGATACGCAGTATTTT. This chain joins TRBV28 and TRBJ2-3; D might be TRBD2 (6 bases). The ends were cut back, 5 bases at V and 4 bases at J, with 13 bases in the middle. Germline V gene lookup returns CDR1 MDHEN and CDR2 SYDVKM. The CDR3 is 14 amino acids.

This clonotype was detected many times. The chain links TRBV4-3 to TRBJ2-3; D is unresolved. In germline, CDR1 is LGHNA, CDR2 YSLEER. V was cut by 0 bases and J by 6 bases, with 7 bases left in between. The CDR3 length is 13 residues. CDR3: CASSQERPDTQYF. The CDR3 coding sequence is TGCGCCAGCAGCCAAGAACGTCCGGATACGCAGTATTTT.

The V gene is TRBV6-5, the J gene TRBJ2-1, with 9 positions matching TRBD1. The V segment lost 11 bases and the J segment 9 bases; nucleotides outside the gene matches: 8. Germline CDR1 and CDR2: MNHEY and SVGAGI. The CDR3 contains 12 residues. The CDR3 is CASGTGFIEQFF. In DNA form, the CDR3 reads TGTGCCTCCGGGACAGGGTTTATTGAGCAGTTCTTC.

This rearrangement joins TRBV3-1 to TRBJ2-1; tentative D call: TRBD2 (6 bases). Trimming pared 3 bases from V and 0 bases from J, leaving 12 bases between. Germline V gene data show CDR1 as LGHDT and CDR2 as YNNKEL (reference sequence). The CDR3 has 16 residues. CDR3 in amino acids: CASSHRGVSSYNEQFF. In nucleotides, the CDR3 is TGTGCCAGCAGCCACCGCGGGGTTAGCTCCTACAATGAGCAGTTCTTC.

This clonotype was seen more than once but under ten times. CDR3 sequence (DNA): TGTGCCAGCAGCGAGGGGCCCGGCGGGATGGTCCAGACCCAGTACTTC. Translated, it gives CASSEGPGGMVQTQYF. The chain couples TRBV9 to TRBJ2-5, with a weak D call TRBD2 (6 bases). Germline V gene lookup returns CDR1 SGDLS and CDR2 YYNGEE. Between the trimmed V and J ends, which lost 3 bases and 6 bases, there was a span of 21 bases. The CDR3 runs 16 residues.

V usage is TRBV6-6 and J usage is TRBJ1-6; D not certain. Germline values: CDR1 MNHNY, CDR2 SVGAGI (reference sequence). The length of the CDR3 is 14 residues. Between the trimmed V and J ends, which lost 9 bases and 4 bases, there was a span of 13 bases. The DNA of the CDR3 is TGTGCCAGTTGTCGGGAACGTTATAATTCACCCCTCCACTTT. It encodes CASCRERYNSPLHF.

The chain employs TRBV25-1 and TRBJ2-5, with 7 bases that match TRBD1. CDR1 and CDR2 from the germline V gene are MGHDK and SYGVNS. The CDR3 spans 15 residues. J lost 4 bases, V lost 1 base, and 6 bases had no gene match. The CDR3 sequence: CASSESDRVGETQYF. The CDR3 coding sequence is TGTGCCAGCAGTGAATCCGACAGGGTGGGAGAGACCCAGTACTTC.

This clonotype was detected only a few times. This chain connects TRBV27 to TRBJ2-7; 15 bases agree with TRBD2. The CDR3 extends over 15 amino acids. Germline V gives CDR1 MNHEY, CDR2 SMNVEV (reference sequence). With V trimmed by 5 bases and J by 7 bases, 6 bases remained unmatched. CDR3 residues: CASSPAGLAGGEQYF. In DNA, the CDR3 is TGTGCCAGCAGTCCCGCGGGACTAGCGGGAGGTGAGCAGTACTTC.

This clonotype was found once. V usage is TRBV5-5 and J usage is TRBJ2-5, with 7 bases identical to TRBD2. J gave up 1 base and V 0 bases, and 6 bases lay outside the gene matches. Germline V gene sequence: CDR1 SGHKS, CDR2 YYEKEE (reference sequence). This CDR3 has 16 residues. The CDR3 protein is CASSLVAGRRQETQYF. The CDR3 coding sequence is TGTGCCAGCAGCTTGGTAGCGGGCCGCCGCCAAGAGACCCAGTACTTC.

In this sample, this clonotype turned up a few times. V is TRBV27 and J is TRBJ1-2; perhaps TRBD1 as D (5 bases). V shed 2 bases and J shed 4 bases, with 11 bases lying between them. From germline, CDR1 is MNHEY and CDR2 SMNVEV (reference sequence). CDR3 length: 14 amino acids. CDR3 DNA sequence: TGTGCCAGCAGTTTAGGGGGGGGAGGCTATGGCTACACCTTC. As protein: CASSLGGGGYGYTF.

V usage is TRBV28 and J usage is TRBJ1-4, with D unclear. The V end was cut by 5 bases, the J end by 6 bases, with 16 bases between. CDR1 is MDHEN, CDR2 SYDVKM, per germline. There are 15 residues in the CDR3. CDR3 bases: TGTGCCAGCAGTCACCTGCCAGTAAGGGATGAAAAACTGTTTTTT. Translating gives CASSHLPVRDEKLFF.

In its sample, this clonotype was seen a few times. The chain carries TRBV28 and TRBJ2-7, with a possible D match to TRBD1 (5 bases). The CDR3 extends over 13 amino acids. Deletions cut 4 bases from V and 2 bases from J, with 9 bases between. Germline loops: CDR1 MDHEN, CDR2 SYDVKM. The CDR3 is CASSCRDTYEQYF. The CDR3 DNA sequence: TGTGCCAGCAGTTGCAGGGATACCTACGAGCAGTACTTC.